These 23 T cell receptor beta chains were all obtained from the same sample, sequenced in a study of CD8+ T cells in alopecia areata. RNA was isolated and reverse transcribed to cDNA, the sequencing template. Only in-frame clones appear in the TCRdb table, and some are missing; sequencing was by immunoSEQ multiplex PCR. The sample includes a few hundred thousand clones, around two thirds of them seen just once. Sample: CD4+ T cells sorted from blood, taken at week 0. The origin of the receptors is a human donor with alopecia areata.

Only one count was recorded for this clone. The rearrangement links TRBV30 to TRBJ2-7; D remains ambiguous. The V gene's germline CDR1 is GTSNPN and CDR2 SVGIG (reference sequence). The V end lost 2 bases, the J end lost 6 bases, and 8 bases lay between the germline ends. The CDR3 covers 11 residues. The CDR3 sequence is CAWSSTLEQYF. CDR3 in DNA: TGTGCCTGGAGTAGTACCCTCGAGCAGTACTTC.

Written as DNA, the CDR3 is TGTGCCTGGATGGGTGCGTACCAAGAGACCCAGTACTTC. Translating it yields CAWMGAYQETQYF. The chain has TRBV30 and TRBJ2-5; D is unclear. Trimming shortened V by 4 bases and J by 0 bases, and 9 bases separated the two germline ends. The length of the CDR3 is 13 residues. CDR1 and CDR2 (germline): GTSNPN, SVGIG (reference sequence). Full variable domain (remainder filled in from reference TRBV30 and TRBJ2-5): SQTIHQWPATLVQPVGSPLSLECTVEGTSNPNLYWYRQAAGRGLQLLFYSVGIGQISSEVPQNLSASRPQDRQFILSSKKLLLSDSGFYLCAWMGAYQETQYFGPGTRLLVL.

The rearrangement joins TRBV5-5 to TRBJ2-3; D call uncertain. This CDR3 spans 16 amino acids. Looked up from germline, CDR1 is SGHKS and CDR2 is YYEKEE (reference sequence). Trimming pared 4 bases from V and 2 bases from J, leaving 17 bases between. The CDR3 DNA reads TGTGCCAGCAGCCGAGGCTGGGCCCTAGACACAGATACGCAGTATTTT. Translation gives CASSRGWALDTDTQYF.

The chain recombines TRBV6-5 with TRBJ1-1; 7 nucleotides agree with TRBD1. Germline V lookup: CDR1 MNHEY, CDR2 SVGAGI. The CDR3 contains 14 residues. The V and J ends lost 6 bases and 10 bases, in that order; junction bases with no gene match: 14. Here the CDR3 reads CASRRQGTLSVAFF. DNA of the CDR3: TGTGCCAGCAGGCGACAGGGAACCCTAAGTGTAGCTTTCTTT.

The V and J genes are TRBV29-1 and TRBJ1-5, with D possibly TRBD1 on 5 matching bases. The V gene lost 5 bases and the J gene lost 3 bases, with 11 bases spanning the gap. The germline CDR1 and CDR2 sequences are SQVTM and ANQGSEA. CDR3 length: 13 amino acids. The CDR3 spells CSVRGTANQPQHF. CDR3 DNA: TGCAGCGTTCGAGGGACCGCCAATCAGCCCCAGCATTTT.

V gene TRBV27 combines with J gene TRBJ1-6; D gene unclear. CDR1 and CDR2 from the germline V gene are MNHEY and SMNVEV (reference sequence). Deletions cut 3 bases from V and 8 bases from J, with 11 bases between. This CDR3 contains 14 residues. The CDR3 DNA is TGTGCCAGCAGTTTCCGAGACCCGGATTCACCCCTCCACTTT. The encoded protein is CASSFRDPDSPLHF.

This clone has more than one count but fewer than ten. The chain joins TRBV30 to TRBJ2-7; TRBD2 aligns across 7 bases. Germline V gene data show CDR1 as GTSNPN and CDR2 as SVGIG (reference sequence). This CDR3 has 15 amino acids. V shed 0 bases, J shed 3 bases, and the junction held 8 bases outside the gene matches. In DNA form, the CDR3 reads TGTGCCTGGAGTGTACCCGGGGGGACTCTCTACGAGCAGTACTTC. Its protein is CAWSVPGGTLYEQYF.

The chain has TRBV19 and TRBJ1-4; 7 nucleotides match TRBD1. Trimming took 10 bases from V and 7 from J; bases not matched to a gene: 9. Germline CDR1 LNHDA, CDR2 SQIVND (reference sequence). CDR3 size: 13 residues. CDR3 sequence reads: CATRGAGGEKLFF. The CDR3 coding sequence is TGTGCCACCAGGGGAGCAGGGGGTGAAAAACTGTTTTTT.

The V gene is TRBV30, the J gene TRBJ2-3; D could derive from TRBD1 or TRBD2 (5 bases each). The germline V gene has CDR1 GTSNPN and CDR2 SVGIG (reference sequence). The CDR3 is 13 residues long. Trimming took off 4 bases at V and 6 bases at J, with 14 bases between the two ends. The CDR3 sequence: CAWNFGAPDTQYF. Here the CDR3 DNA reads TGTGCCTGGAATTTCGGGGCCCCTGATACGCAGTATTTT.

The chain recombines TRBV2 with TRBJ2-3; 10 nucleotides line up with TRBD2. There are 15 residues in the CDR3. The V gene end was trimmed by 4 bases and the J gene end by 6 bases; junction bases not matched to a gene: 7. Germline V lookup: CDR1 SNHLY, CDR2 FYNNEI. The DNA for the CDR3 is TGTGCCAGCAGTGGAGTAGCGGGGGGTTCGGATACGCAGTATTTT. The encoded protein is CASSGVAGGSDTQYF.

This sequence joins TRBV4-3 and TRBJ2-5; D remains ambiguous. Deletions cut 1 base from V and 1 base from J, with 10 bases between. Germline assignment: CDR1 LGHNA and CDR2 YSLEER. The CDR3 contains 15 residues. CDR3 protein: CASSQGASIQETQYF. In DNA form, the CDR3 reads TGCGCCAGCAGCCAAGGGGCAAGCATCCAAGAGACCCAGTACTTC.

V is TRBV29-1 and J is TRBJ1-2; the D is unclear. This CDR3 spans 13 amino acids. The germline V gene encodes CDR1 SQVTM and CDR2 ANQGSEA. V shed 4 bases and J shed 4 bases, with 13 bases lying between them. The CDR3 sequence is CSVVPDGPYGYTF. CDR3 in DNA: TGCAGCGTTGTCCCGGACGGTCCCTATGGCTACACCTTC.

This chain uses TRBV29-1 with TRBJ2-7, with D perhaps assigned TRBD1 or TRBD2 (5 bases each). CDR1 and CDR2 (germline): SQVTM, ANQGSEA. V was pared by 7 bases and J by 3 bases, with 13 bases between. The CDR3 sequence is 12 residues long. CDR3 amino acids: CSGGTPGYEQYF. In nucleotides, the CDR3 is TGCAGCGGGGGGACGCCAGGCTACGAGCAGTACTTC.

J is TRBJ2-1 and V is TRBV7-3, with 7 bases aligning to TRBD1. Germline lookup yields CDR1 SGHTA and CDR2 FQGTGA. J lost 7 bases, V lost 2 bases, and 5 bases had no gene match. This CDR3 region has 14 residues. In DNA form, the CDR3 reads TGTGCCAGCAGCTTATTCCCGGGACAGAATGAGCAGTTCTTC. It codes for CASSLFPGQNEQFF.

Regarding this clone: Other DNA sequences within the sample encode an identical CDR3. V is TRBV30 and J is TRBJ2-5, with D tentatively TRBD1 or TRBD2 (5 bases each). V lost 1 base to trimming and J lost 2 bases, with 5 bases between them. The CDR3 consists of 12 residues. Germline assignment: CDR1 GTSNPN and CDR2 SVGIG (reference sequence). The CDR3 loop reads CAWSGGQETQYF. The CDR3 DNA is TGTGCCTGGAGTGGGGGGCAAGAGACCCAGTACTTC. The full variable domain, with the rest looked up from reference TRBV30 and TRBJ2-5, is SQTIHQWPATLVQPVGSPLSLECTVEGTSNPNLYWYRQAAGRGLQLLFYSVGIGQISSEVPQNLSASRPQDRQFILSSKKLLLSDSGFYLCAWSGGQETQYFGPGTRLLVL.

The chain recombines TRBV29-1 with TRBJ2-7, with 7 bases that match TRBD1. V lost 4 bases, J lost 1 base, and 7 bases stayed unmatched. CDR1 and CDR2 (germline): SQVTM, ANQGSEA. The CDR3 extends over 14 amino acids. The CDR3, as DNA: TGCAGCGTTGGTCCGAGACAGGGTTCCTACGAGCAGTACTTC. The encoded protein is CSVGPRQGSYEQYF.

The CDR3 here is CASSMRWDETQYF. The CDR3 coding sequence is TGTGCCAGTAGTATGCGTTGGGACGAGACCCAGTACTTC. This rearrangement joins TRBV19 to TRBJ2-5; D is perhaps TRBD1 or TRBD2 (5 bases each). V was cut by 3 bases and J by 5 bases, with 10 bases left in between. The CDR3 covers 13 residues. Germline CDR1 and CDR2: LNHDA and SQIVND (reference sequence).

This chain connects TRBV30 to TRBJ1-2; D remains unclear. The CDR3 has 12 amino acids. Germline V gene sequence: CDR1 GTSNPN, CDR2 SVGIG (reference sequence). V was cut by 3 bases and J by 2 bases, with 7 bases left in between. The CDR3, as DNA: TGTGCCTGGAGAATTGGAAACTATGGCTACACCTTC. Amino acid sequence: CAWRIGNYGYTF.

CDR3: CAWSDPGGGYYGYTF. CDR3 DNA sequence: TGTGCCTGGAGTGACCCGGGGGGAGGATACTATGGCTACACCTTC. The chain links TRBV30 to TRBJ1-2, with TRBD1 as a possible D gene (5 bases). V was shortened by 1 base and J by 3 bases, with 15 bases between the two germline ends. The CDR3 is made up of 15 amino acids. Germline CDR1 GTSNPN, CDR2 SVGIG (reference sequence).

The chain is built from TRBV6-5 and TRBJ1-1; TRBD1 might be the D (5 bases). The CDR3 is 14 amino acids. Germline CDR1 reads MNHEY; CDR2 reads SVGAGI. Trimming shortened V by 0 bases and J by 3 bases, and 8 bases separated the two germline ends. The CDR3 nucleotides are TGTGCCAGCAGTTACTCGGGACGGTACACTGAAGCTTTCTTT. Residues: CASSYSGRYTEAFF.

The chain couples TRBV7-2 to TRBJ2-7, with D perhaps being TRBD1 or TRBD2 (6 bases each). Trimming left V 5 bases short and J 9 bases short, with 26 bases between. The germline gives CDR1 SGHTA, CDR2 FQGNSA. The CDR3 extends over 16 amino acids. The CDR3 spells CASSAKVGGAGVRQYF. In DNA, the CDR3 is TGTGCCAGCAGCGCCAAAGTAGGAGGGGCAGGGGTTCGGCAGTACTTC.

The chain couples TRBV27 to TRBJ2-2; D is undetermined. Between the trimmed V and J ends, which lost 5 bases and 2 bases, there was a span of 9 bases. The CDR3 has 14 amino acids. Germline-derived CDR1 and CDR2 are MNHEY and SMNVEV (reference sequence). DNA for the CDR3: TGTGCCAGCAGTCTTACATCAAACACCGGGGAGCTGTTTTTT. It encodes CASSLTSNTGELFF.

The chain combines TRBV29-1 with TRBJ2-3; no clear D. The CDR3 covers 12 residues. Germline CDR1 is SQVTM and CDR2 is ANQGSEA. V lost 2 bases and J 2 bases, leaving 5 bases between the germline ends. The CDR3 sequence is CSVEPPTDTQYF. CDR3 nucleotides: TGCAGCGTTGAACCACCCACAGATACGCAGTATTTT.